Listed below are T cell receptor beta chains from one sample, sequenced in a study of blood T cell repertoires in COVID-19. Sequenced by immunoSEQ multiplex PCR; TCRdb stores in-frame clones only, minus some. This sample has about 75,000 clones, with under 90% found just once. The sequencing sample was made of peripheral blood. These receptors were collected from a human donor in a cohort sampled during active COVID-19. CDR3s include the opening cysteine and the closing phenylalanine or tryptophan. D genes are given only for firm matches. Clone size is shown for a subset of rows, as once, few, many or a class of expanded clone.

D	V	size	J	DNA	CDR3
TRBD2	TRBV25-1	-	TRBJ2-5	TGTGCCTGCGGGACTAGCGGGAGTGCACAAGAGACCCAGTACTTC	CACGTSGSAQETQYF
-	TRBV6-4	-	TRBJ2-1	TGTGCCAGCAGTGTGACAGGCAGCTACAATGAGCAGTTCTTC	CASSVTGSYNEQFF
-	TRBV5-4	few	TRBJ1-5	TGTGCCAGCAGCTTGGGAGGAGAGCTAGGCAATCAGCCCCAGCATTTT	CASSLGGELGNQPQHF
TRBD2	TRBV5-1	-	TRBJ2-5	TGCGCCAGCAGCCCAACTAGCGGGGGTCGCCAAGAGACCCAGTACTTC	CASSPTSGGRQETQYF
-	TRBV7-2	-	TRBJ2-7	TGTGCCAGCAGCACTCAAAGTTCTTACGAGCAGTACTTC	CASSTQSSYEQYF
TRBD1	TRBV4-1	-	TRBJ2-3	TGCGCCAGCAGCCAAGAAGGGGGCAGGGGGGATACGCAGTATTTT	CASSQEGGRGDTQYF
-	TRBV24-1	-	TRBJ2-6	TGTGCCACCAGTGCAGGCTCTGGGGCCAACGTCCTGACTTTC	CATSAGSGANVLTF
TRBD1	TRBV18	-	TRBJ2-7	TGTGCCGCGAGTCGGGACAGGGGCGGGGAGCAGTACTTC	CAASRDRGGEQYF
-	TRBV4-1	-	TRBJ1-5	TGCGCCAGCAGCCTCCAGGGGTTGAGCAATCAGCCCCAGCATTTT	CASSLQGLSNQPQHF
-	TRBV5-5	-	TRBJ1-2	TGTGCCAGCAGCTTGGTCGGGGAACCTAACTATGGCTACACCTTC	CASSLVGEPNYGYTF
TRBD2	TRBV4-1	-	TRBJ2-1	TGCGCCAGCAGCCAAGCGCTAAGGACTAGCGGTACCTGGGGGCAGTTCTTC	CASSQALRTSGTWGQFF
TRBD2	TRBV18	-	TRBJ2-1	TGTGCCAGCTCAATGACTAGCGGGAGGGCCAATGAGCAGTTCTTC	CASSMTSGRANEQFF
-	TRBV27	-	TRBJ2-3	TGTGCCAGCAGTACATTTGCTGGCAGCACAGATACGCAGTATTTT	CASSTFAGSTDTQYF
-	TRBV7-3	-	TRBJ2-5	TGTGCCAGCAGCTCGGGTCCCAAAGAGACCCAGTACTTC	CASSSGPKETQYF
-	TRBV5-1	-	TRBJ2-2	TGCGCCAGCAGCTGGACAGCTGAGAACACCGGGGAGCTGTTTTTT	CASSWTAENTGELFF
-	TRBV7-9	few	TRBJ2-1	TGTGCCAGCAGCTTAGTTCTGGGGCTGCTTGGGGGGGCCAATGATGAGCAGTTCTTC	CASSLVLGLLGGANDEQFF
TRBD1	TRBV27	-	TRBJ2-7	TGTGCCAGTAGATTTGGACAGGGGTCCTACGAGCAGTACTTC	CASRFGQGSYEQYF
-	TRBV20-1	-	TRBJ1-1	TGCAGTGCGGGACAGAACACTGAAGCTTTCTTT	CSAGQNTEAFF
TRBD1	TRBV2	-	TRBJ2-5	TGTGCCAGCAGCCGCCGGACAGGGACAGAGACCCAGTACTTC	CASSRRTGTETQYF
-	TRBV6-5	-	TRBJ1-2	TGTGCCAGCAGTTACTCTCTAACGAAAAGCTATGGCTACACCTTC	CASSYSLTKSYGYTF
-	TRBV5-1	-	TRBJ1-5	TGCGCCAGCAGCTTGGTGTCCCCAGGGTTGGGGTCAAATCAGCCCCAGCATTTT	CASSLVSPGLGSNQPQHF
-	TRBV5-8	-	TRBJ2-3	TGTGCCAGCAGCTTTCTACGGGGAAAGACAGATACGCAGTATTTT	CASSFLRGKTDTQYF
TRBD1	TRBV5-4	-	TRBJ1-2	TGTGCCAGCAGCTTTGGCAGGGGGCAAGATGGCTACACCTTC	CASSFGRGQDGYTF
TRBD2	TRBV9	-	TRBJ2-1	TGTGCCAGCAGCGTAGCGACTAGCGGGAGCTCCTACAATGAGCAGTTCTTC	CASSVATSGSSYNEQFF
-	TRBV21-1	-	TRBJ2-7	TGTGCCAGCAGCAAAGGGTCGAGGGGGAGGGCCGGGGAGCAGTACTTC	CASSKGSRGRAGEQYF
TRBD2	TRBV3-1/TRBV3-2	-	TRBJ2-2	TGTGCCAGCAGCCGCCCCGGGGGGGCAGGGAGGGAGCTGTTTTTT	CASSRPGGAGRELFF
TRBD2	TRBV9	-	TRBJ2-3	TGTGCCAGCAGCTCCCGTCTAGCGGGAGCCACGAGGGGCACAGATACGCAGTATTTT	CASSSRLAGATRGTDTQYF